These T cell receptor beta chains were read from a single sample in a study of molecular identifiers for immune sequencing clone quantification. TCRdb analysed the PCR reads with MiXCR anew, one entry per CDR3 protein. Of nearly 650,000 distinct CDR3 sequences listed, about 25% are singletons. Material: naive CD8+ T cells from blood, with Jurkat cell RNA spiked in. The receptors shown here come from a human donor in good health. Some libraries in this study had Jurkat cell RNA spiked in. Both conserved end residues are part of each CDR3. D genes are given only for firm matches. Expanded clones get a size class; other rows say once, few or many, or leave the size out.

clone size	V gene	CDR3 length	J gene	D gene	CDR3 protein	CDR3 DNA
many	TRBV7-9	17	TRBJ1-3	TRBD1	CASSTLRRGQFGNTIYF	TGTGCCAGCAGCACGTTGAGGAGGGGGCAGTTCGGAAACACCATATATTTT
many	TRBV4-1	14	TRBJ2-7	.	CASSQVSGAGEQYF	TGCGCCAGCAGCCAAGTTTCAGGGGCCGGCGAGCAGTACTTC
.	TRBV12-3/TRBV12-4	15	TRBJ1-3	.	CASSPQGGPGNTIYF	TGTGCCAGCAGTCCACAGGGAGGGCCTGGAAACACCATATATTTT
many	TRBV10-3	13	TRBJ2-7	.	CAIRPENLYEQYF	TGTGCCATCAGGCCCGAGAACCTCTACGAGCAGTACTTC
many	TRBV4-3	12	TRBJ2-1	.	CASSHTGDEQFF	TGCGCCAGCAGCCATACGGGGGATGAGCAGTTCTTC
many	TRBV27	13	TRBJ2-7	.	CASSRGVQYEQYF	TGTGCCAGCAGTCGAGGGGTACAGTACGAGCAGTACTTC
few	TRBV4-3	14	TRBJ1-6	TRBD1	CASSRGQVHSPLHF	TGCGCCAGCAGCCGCGGACAGGTTCATTCACCCCTCCACTTT
.	TRBV19	17	TRBJ2-1	TRBD2	CASSTPGTSGRAEEQFF	TGTGCCAGTAGTACCCCCGGGACTAGCGGGAGGGCCGAGGAGCAGTTCTTC
.	TRBV5-4	13	TRBJ2-2	TRBD1	CASSSGDRGFLFF	TGTGCCAGCAGCTCGGGGGACAGGGGGTTTCTGTTTTTT
.	TRBV7-6	15	TRBJ1-1	TRBD1	CASSQMGTVNTEASF	TGTGCCAGCAGCCAGATGGGGACAGTGAACACTGAAGCTTCCTTT
many	TRBV30	13	TRBJ2-3	.	CAWSAAGEDTQYF	TGTGCCTGGAGTGCAGCCGGGGAGGATACGCAGTATTTT
many	TRBV15	14	TRBJ2-1	.	CAASSSGSYNEQFF	TGTGCCGCCTCAAGTAGCGGCTCCTACAATGAGCAGTTCTTC
few	TRBV7-8	15	TRBJ1-4	.	CASSLDVTFGEKLFF	TGTGCCAGCAGCTTAGACGTCACTTTTGGGGAAAAACTGTTTTTT
many	TRBV7-2	16	TRBJ2-5	TRBD2	CASSLGLAGGPETQYF	TGTGCCAGCAGCCTGGGACTAGCGGGAGGGCCCGAGACCCAGTACTTC
.	TRBV2	18	TRBJ1-3	.	CASSAWRPNGGSGNTIYF	TGTGCCAGCAGCGCATGGAGACCGAACGGAGGCTCTGGAAACACCATATATTTT
few	TRBV20-1	11	TRBJ1-2	.	CSARRTDGYTF	TGCAGTGCTAGACGGACAGATGGCTACACCTTC
many	TRBV12-3/TRBV12-4	15	TRBJ2-2	.	CASSLSELATGELFF	TGTGCCAGCAGTTTATCTGAGCTAGCCACCGGGGAGCTGTTTTTT
.	TRBV4-3	14	TRBJ1-3	.	CASSDGYSGNTIYF	TGCGCCAGCTCAGACGGATACTCTGGAAACACCATATATTTT
many	TRBV6-6	13	TRBJ2-7	TRBD1	CASSSGTDYEQYF	TGTGCCAGCAGTTCCGGGACAGACTATGAGCAGTACTTC
many	TRBV29-1	14	TRBJ1-5	.	CSVEGGHSNQPQHF	TGCAGCGTTGAGGGGGGTCATAGCAATCAGCCCCAGCATTTT
few	TRBV20-1	15	TRBJ2-7	.	CSARILSPGTYEQYF	TGCAGTGCTAGAATCCTTTCCCCAGGGACCTACGAGCAGTACTTC
.	TRBV4-3	17	TRBJ2-1	.	CASSQDLRQSSYNEQFF	TGCGCCAGCAGCCAAGATTTAAGGCAGAGCTCCTACAATGAGCAGTTCTTC
few	TRBV5-3	14	TRBJ2-7	.	CASSLPVGAYEQYF	TGTGCCAGCAGCTTACCGGTGGGGGCCTACGAGCAGTACTTC
many	TRBV30	15	TRBJ2-3	.	CAWSVGAQDTDTQYF	TGTGCCTGGAGTGTAGGGGCACAGGACACAGATACGCAGTATTTT
many	TRBV5-4	12	TRBJ1-1	.	CASSFGGGEAFF	TGTGCCAGCAGCTTTGGAGGGGGTGAAGCTTTCTTT
.	TRBV27	14	TRBJ2-3	.	CASSSVLQPDTQYF	TGTGCCAGCAGTTCGGTTCTACAGCCAGATACGCAGTATTTT
few	TRBV19	13	TRBJ2-1	TRBD2	CASSPVAGGEQFF	TGTGCCAGTAGTCCCGTAGCGGGCGGTGAGCAGTTCTTC
few	TRBV21-1	10	TRBJ1-1	.	CASSQPGAFF	TGTGCCAGCAGCCAACCTGGGGCTTTCTTT
few	TRBV10-3	18	TRBJ2-5	TRBD2	CAISVVAGGVVDQETQYF	TGTGCCATCAGTGTTGTAGCGGGGGGTGTTGTTGACCAAGAGACCCAGTACTTC
.	TRBV18	16	TRBJ2-7	TRBD1	CASSDIRQGDVYEQYF	TGTGCCAGCTCAGACATCCGGCAGGGGGACGTCTACGAGCAGTACTTC
few	TRBV7-9	16	TRBJ2-5	TRBD2	CASSLARTSGQETQYF	TGTGCCAGCAGCTTAGCGAGGACTAGCGGGCAAGAGACCCAGTACTTC
many	TRBV27	14	TRBJ1-5	.	CASSFGRSNQPQHF	TGTGCCAGCAGCTTTGGCCGGAGCAATCAGCCCCAGCATTTT
many	TRBV27	13	TRBJ2-7	TRBD1	CASARQGDYEQYF	TGTGCCAGCGCCCGACAGGGGGACTACGAGCAGTACTTC
many	TRBV6-1	11	TRBJ2-2	.	CASSELGELFF	TGTGCCAGCAGTGAACTGGGGGAGCTGTTTTTT
.	TRBV6-1	17	TRBJ1-5	TRBD1	CASSEALGTGGRQPQHF	TGTGCCAGCAGTGAAGCGCTCGGGACAGGGGGCCGTCAGCCCCAGCATTTT
.	TRBV6-2/TRBV6-3	16	TRBJ2-7	.	CASSYPRDGSSYEQYF	TGTGCCAGCAGTTACCCCCGGGACGGGAGCTCCTACGAGCAGTACTTC
few	TRBV12-3/TRBV12-4	12	TRBJ2-1	.	CASSLNHNEQFF	TGTGCCAGCAGTTTAAACCACAATGAGCAGTTCTTC
many	TRBV4-3	15	TRBJ2-1	TRBD1	CASSPGGYRAHEQFF	TGCGCCAGCAGCCCAGGGGGTTACAGGGCCCATGAGCAGTTCTTC
many	TRBV20-1	16	TRBJ1-5	TRBD1	CSASSGRGSSNQPQHF	TGCAGTGCTAGTTCCGGCAGGGGGTCGTCCAATCAGCCCCAGCATTTT
many	TRBV6-5	18	TRBJ2-1	TRBD2	CASSYSGIAGVDYNEQFF	TGTGCCAGCAGTTACTCGGGCATAGCGGGAGTGGATTACAATGAGCAGTTCTTC
few	TRBV7-9	15	TRBJ1-2	.	CASSLLAWQIYGYTF	TGTGCCAGCAGCTTATTAGCATGGCAGATCTATGGCTACACCTTC
.	TRBV20-1	16	TRBJ2-3	TRBD2	CSANSVAGDDTDTQYF	TGCAGTGCCAACTCCGTAGCGGGGGACGACACAGATACGCAGTATTTT